The 22 T cell receptor beta chains listed next were all sequenced from one sample in a study of cytomegalovirus exposure and HLA in healthy donors. With 60 Vbeta and 13 Jbeta primers, the PCR was carried out. Assay used: immunoSEQ multiplex PCR; TCRdb lists only in-frame clones, some missing. The data show 200,000 or so clones, roughly 83% seen once. The sequenced material came from PBMCs. Receptors were obtained from a male donor in good health and CMV-seropositive.

CDR3 protein: CASSLEGQGRGKSNEQFF. In DNA form, the CDR3 reads TGTGCCAGCAGCTTAGAGGGCCAGGGCAGGGGAAAATCAAATGAGCAGTTCTTC. V and J are TRBV7-8 and TRBJ2-1; the D gene is possibly TRBD1 (6 bases). Trimming took 1 base from V and 7 from J, leaving 23 bases between them. Germline assignment: CDR1 SGHVS and CDR2 FQNEAQ. This CDR3 comprises 18 residues.

The V gene is TRBV9, the J gene TRBJ2-1; 10 bases are a match to TRBD2. Germline CDR1 is SGDLS and CDR2 is YYNGEE. After removal of 0 bases from V and 8 bases from J, the junction contained 5 bases not matched to a gene. The CDR3 contains 15 residues. CDR3 protein: CASSVGLAGVDEQFF. Here the CDR3 DNA reads TGTGCCAGCAGCGTAGGGCTAGCGGGAGTCGATGAGCAGTTCTTC.

This chain links TRBV6-5 with TRBJ2-7; D possibly corresponds to TRBD1 (5 bases). Trimming pared 0 bases from V and 2 bases from J, leaving 8 bases between. CDR1 and CDR2 (germline): MNHEY, SVGAGI. CDR3 length equals 14 residues. The CDR3 sequence is CASSYSPGPYEQYF. Written as DNA, the CDR3 is TGTGCCAGCAGTTACTCCCCAGGGCCCTACGAGCAGTACTTC.

The V and J genes are TRBV5-1 and TRBJ1-1, with 11 bases that match TRBD1. The CDR3 loop spans 16 amino acids. Germline V gives CDR1 SGHRS, CDR2 YFSETQ. Trimming cost V 4 bases and J 6 bases; bases outside gene matches: 11. CDR3 region: CASSVDRGRFGPEAFF. DNA for the CDR3: TGCGCCAGCAGCGTGGACAGGGGGCGGTTCGGGCCTGAAGCTTTCTTT. Full variable domain (outside the CDR3, taken from reference TRBV5-1 and TRBJ1-1): KAGVTQTPRYLIKTRGQQVTLSCSPISGHRSVSWYQQTPGQGLQFLFEYFSETQRNKGNFPGRFSGRQFSNSRSEMNVSTLELGDSALYLCASSVDRGRFGPEAFFGQGTRLTVV.

This chain links TRBV6-5 with TRBJ2-7, with TRBD1 matching 8 bases. This CDR3 is built from 15 residues. After removal of 5 bases from V and 3 bases from J, the junction contained 9 bases not matched to a gene. Germline-derived CDR1 and CDR2 are MNHEY and SVGAGI. CDR3 loop: CASSHEDRASYEQYF. Here the CDR3 DNA reads TGTGCCAGCAGTCACGAGGACAGGGCTAGCTACGAGCAGTACTTC.

This clone has a single count. The gene calls are TRBV2 and TRBJ1-3; tentatively, D is TRBD1 (6 bases). Trimming cost V 2 bases and J 1 base, with 9 bases left between them. CDR1 is SNHLY, CDR2 FYNNEI, per germline. The CDR3 covers 15 residues. The CDR3: CASSELGASGNTIYF. CDR3 sequence (DNA): TGTGCCAGCAGTGAATTGGGGGCTTCTGGAAACACCATATATTTT.

The CDR3 reads CASRKDRESPYEQYF. DNA for the CDR3: TGTGCCAGCAGGAAGGACAGGGAATCGCCCTACGAGCAGTACTTC. V gene TRBV6-1 combines with J gene TRBJ2-7; 8 positions match TRBD1. The germline V gene encodes CDR1 MNHNS and CDR2 SASEGT. The CDR3 loop spans 15 amino acids. Trimming removed 6 bases from V and 2 bases from J; junction bases left unmatched: 9.

This clone has just a few counts. This chain uses TRBV9 with TRBJ1-5, with no clear D. CDR1 is SGDLS and CDR2 is YYNGEE in the germline V gene. The germline V and J ends were trimmed by 4 bases and 6 bases, with 20 bases remaining between them. This CDR3 spans 16 amino acids. CDR3 sequence (DNA): TGTGCCAGCAGCCCCGACGGGGTCCTACGCGGTCAGCCCCAGCATTTT. Amino acids: CASSPDGVLRGQPQHF. Combining the CDR3 with reference TRBV9 and TRBJ1-5 gives the whole variable domain DSGVTQTPKHLITATGQRVTLRCSPRSGDLSVYWYQQSLDQGLQFLIQYYNGEERAKGNILERFSAQQFPDLHSELNLSSLELGDSALYFCASSPDGVLRGQPQHFGDGTRLSIL.

CDR3 nucleotide sequence: TGTGCCAGCAGCTCCACAGGGAGTGGCAATCAGCCCCAGCATTTT. It encodes CASSSTGSGNQPQHF. The rearrangement links TRBV5-8 to TRBJ1-5; D might be TRBD1 (6 bases). This CDR3 is built from 15 residues. Germline assignment: CDR1 SGHTS and CDR2 YDEGEE. V lost 3 bases and J lost 2, with 12 bases in between.

V and J are TRBV4-3 and TRBJ1-4, with TRBD1 matching over 7 bases. CDR3 length: 17 residues. After removal of 4 bases from V and 0 bases from J, the junction contained 8 bases not matched to a gene. Germline CDR1 reads LGHNA; CDR2 reads YSLEER. CDR3 protein: CASSLQGGMATNEKLFF. DNA for the CDR3: TGCGCCAGCAGCCTCCAGGGGGGTATGGCAACTAATGAAAAACTGTTTTTT.

This clone was seen only once. The V gene is TRBV13, the J gene TRBJ2-6; TRBD1 is a possible D gene (6 bases). CDR3 length: 18 amino acids. From germline, CDR1 is PRHDT and CDR2 FYEKMQ (reference sequence). V lost 7 bases to trimming and J lost 1 base, with 20 bases between them. CDR3 sequence: CASTLRTDPQSGANVLTF. CDR3 sequence (DNA): TGTGCCAGCACACTGAGGACAGACCCCCAGTCTGGGGCCAACGTCCTGACTTTC.

The chain employs TRBV27 and TRBJ2-1, with 14 nucleotides matching TRBD2. This CDR3 is 17 amino acids long. CDR1 and CDR2 (germline): MNHEY, SMNVEV (reference sequence). The V and J ends lost 5 bases and 2 bases, in that order; junction bases with no gene match: 5. The CDR3 is CASSPLTSGRAYNEQFF. CDR3 bases: TGTGCCAGCAGTCCCCTGACTAGCGGGAGGGCCTACAATGAGCAGTTCTTC.

The rearrangement uses TRBV7-6 and TRBJ2-5; 13 bases fit TRBD2. V dropped 4 bases and J dropped 4; count of bases not matched to a gene: 3. The CDR3 runs 15 residues. Germline loops: CDR1 SGHVS, CDR2 FNYEAQ. CDR3 in amino acids: CASSSLAGGRETQYF. Written as DNA, the CDR3 is TGTGCCAGCAGCTCACTAGCGGGGGGGAGAGAGACCCAGTACTTC.

The chain is built from TRBV9 and TRBJ2-7; 9 nucleotides match TRBD2. J gave up 6 bases and V 2 bases, and 12 bases lay outside the gene matches. There are 16 residues in the CDR3. The germline CDR1 and CDR2 sequences are SGDLS and YYNGEE. CDR3 bases: TGTGCCAGCAGCGTCCTGGTAGCGGGAGAGGCCGGCGAGCAGTACTTC. It translates to CASSVLVAGEAGEQYF. The full variable domain, with the rest looked up from reference TRBV9 and TRBJ2-7, is DSGVTQTPKHLITATGQRVTLRCSPRSGDLSVYWYQQSLDQGLQFLIQYYNGEERAKGNILERFSAQQFPDLHSELNLSSLELGDSALYFCASSVLVAGEAGEQYFGPGTRLTVT.

This sequence joins TRBV5-1 and TRBJ2-7; tentatively, D is TRBD1 (6 bases). The CDR3 has 16 residues. The germline gives CDR1 SGHRS, CDR2 YFSETQ. The germline V and J ends were trimmed by 0 bases and 3 bases, with 16 bases remaining between them. In nucleotides, the CDR3 is TGCGCCAGCAGCTTGGCCCCGCCGACAGGCCTCTACGAGCAGTACTTC. Protein: CASSLAPPTGLYEQYF.

This chain connects TRBV5-1 to TRBJ2-5; 9 positions agree with TRBD1. The CDR3 loop spans 15 amino acids. Germline V CDR1 and CDR2: SGHRS, YFSETQ. V dropped 0 bases and J dropped 3; count of bases not matched to a gene: 3. The CDR3 spells CASSLGQGDKETQYF. CDR3 coding DNA: TGCGCCAGCAGCTTGGGACAGGGGGACAAAGAGACCCAGTACTTC.

A remark on this clone: One end of the junction fails to match germline, which may point to a read error. V and J are TRBV7-7 and TRBJ2-5; TRBD2 matches 7 bases. The CDR3 is 15 amino acids. CDR1 is SSHAT, CDR2 FNYEAQ, per germline (reference sequence). CDR3 residues: CASSLGSGFQETQYF. The CDR3 nucleotides are TGTGCTAGCAGCTTAGGTAGCGGGTTCCAAGAGACCCAGTACTTC.

The chain couples TRBV5-1 to TRBJ1-2, with TRBD1 as a possible D gene (5 bases). The V end lost 0 bases, the J end lost 10 bases, and 28 bases lay between the germline ends. Germline V gene lookup returns CDR1 SGHRS and CDR2 YFSETQ. There are 18 residues in the CDR3. CDR3 amino acids: CASSLEGLSLGGAGDYTF. Written as DNA, the CDR3 is TGCGCCAGCAGCTTGGAGGGCCTGTCGTTAGGAGGTGCGGGGGACTACACCTTC.

V and J are TRBV9 and TRBJ1-3; 9 bases agree with TRBD1. Losses at the gene ends were 4 bases for V and 2 bases for J; bases not matched to a gene: 7. Germline V lookup: CDR1 SGDLS, CDR2 YYNGEE. There are 16 residues in the CDR3. CDR3 DNA sequence: TGTGCCAGCAGCACCTCCAGGGACAGGGCTGGAAACACCATATATTTT. This sequence encodes CASSTSRDRAGNTIYF.

V gene TRBV4-1 combines with J gene TRBJ1-1; 8 bases are shared with TRBD1. With V trimmed by 5 bases and J by 1 base, 9 bases remained unmatched. Germline lookup yields CDR1 MGHRA and CDR2 YSYEKL. The CDR3 sequence is 16 residues long. CDR3 protein: CASSYPGQAKNTEAFF. CDR3 DNA: TGCGCCAGCAGCTACCCGGGACAGGCTAAGAACACTGAAGCTTTCTTT.

This clone was recorded only once. CDR3 loop: CASSYTGMVSAGASYEQYF. As DNA, the CDR3 is TGTGCCAGCAGTTATACAGGGATGGTGTCGGCAGGGGCTAGCTACGAGCAGTACTTC. The chain employs TRBV27 and TRBJ2-7; D is possibly TRBD1 (6 bases). V was clipped by 4 bases and J by 3 bases, with 28 bases between them. Germline V gene lookup returns CDR1 MNHEY and CDR2 SMNVEV (reference sequence). This CDR3 region has 19 residues.

The genes are TRBV7-6 and TRBJ2-2; 8 bases map to TRBD2. V lost 5 bases to trimming and J lost 6 bases; unmatched junction nucleotides: 2. CDR3 length equals 13 residues. Germline CDR1 reads SGHVS; CDR2 reads FNYEAQ. In DNA, the CDR3 is TGTGCCAGCAGCCCGGGACTAGCCGGGGAGCTGTTTTTT. Its translation is CASSPGLAGELFF. Together with reference TRBV7-6 and TRBJ2-2, the CDR3 gives the full variable domain: GAGVSQSPRYKVTKRGQDVALRCDPISGHVSLYWYRQALGQGPEFLTYFNYEAQQDKSGLPNDRFSAERPEGSISTLTIQRTEQRDSAMYRCASSPGLAGELFFGEGSRLTVL.